Presented here are 11 T cell receptor beta chains from one specimen sequenced in a study of regulatory T cells in long-lasting Graves disease. Time point given: newly diagnosed GD, antithyroid drugs for less than 3 months. The TCR library used RNA extracted from PBMCs. With iRepertoire HTBI primers and Arm-PCR of CDR3 regions, TCR beta libraries were built. TCRdb analysed the multiplex PCR reads with MiXCR anew, one entry per CDR3 protein. Of hundreds of thousands of distinct CDR3 sequences in the sample, 15% to 20% were seen once. These data are also associated with another study on T cells in Graves' hyperthyroidism and ophthalmopathy.

The source was peripheral blood mononuclear cells (PBMCs), collected at new diagnosis, from a patient treated with antithyroid drugs. These receptors all come from a woman aged 40 to 65 with Graves disease.

The chain uses TRBV7-3 and TRBJ1-1; TRBD1 agrees at 7 bases. This CDR3 spans 13 amino acids. V dropped 3 bases and J dropped 6; count of bases not matched to a gene: 4. Germline V gives CDR1 SGHTA, CDR2 FQGTGA. CDR3 sequence (DNA): TGTGCCAGCAGCTTGACAGGGTTTTCTGAAGCTTTCTTT. It translates to CASSLTGFSEAFF.

With regard to this clonotype: This clone may be a read error of a much larger clone one base away. This chain uses TRBV7-9 with TRBJ2-1; D gene unclear. The CDR3 loop spans 15 amino acids. Per germline, CDR1 SEHNR and CDR2 FQNEAQ (reference sequence). CDR3 protein: CANSPMGIASYEQFF. The CDR3 region has the DNA TGTGCCAACAGCCCCATGGGAATTGCAAGCTATGAGCAGTTCTTC.

This clonotype was counted only a few times. The chain links TRBV18 to TRBJ1-5; the D gene is possibly TRBD1 (6 bases). Trimming stripped 5 bases from V and 5 bases from J, with 13 bases between. Germline V gene data show CDR1 as KGHSH and CDR2 as LQKENI. CDR3 size: 14 residues. The CDR3 DNA follows: TGTGCCAGCTCAGAGATGACAGGTTATCAGCCCCAGCATTTT. This gives the protein CASSEMTGYQPQHF.

Many counts were recorded for this clonotype. The chain has TRBV6-1 and TRBJ2-7, with unresolved D. CDR1 MNHNS and CDR2 SASEGT come from the germline V gene. The CDR3 is made up of 13 amino acids. V was trimmed by 10 bases and J by 3 bases, leaving 16 bases between them. CDR3 sequence: CATYTNVRYEQYF. The CDR3 DNA sequence: TGTGCCACCTACACCAACGTGCGCTACGAGCAGTACTTC.

This clonotype was recorded many times. The V call is TRBV12-3 or TRBV12-4, the J call TRBJ1-2; D gene unclear. CDR3 length: 12 residues. Trimming pared 5 bases from V and 4 bases from J, leaving 8 bases between. CDR3 DNA sequence: TGTGCCAGCAGTGAGAGGGCCTATGGCTACACCTTC. It is translated as CASSERAYGYTF.

This clonotype was recorded at least ten times. The rearrangement links TRBV11-2 to TRBJ2-1, with D perhaps given as TRBD1 or TRBD2 (5 bases each). Germline values: CDR1 SGHAT, CDR2 FQNNGV. The CDR3 is 11 residues long. V lost 5 bases, J lost 9 bases, and 8 bases lay in between. The CDR3: CASSRDLEQFF. The CDR3 DNA follows: TGTGCCAGCAGCCGGGACCTTGAGCAGTTCTTC.

The chain joins TRBV9 to TRBJ1-3; D remains unclear. V was shortened by 0 bases and J by 0 bases, with 7 bases between the two germline ends. CDR1 is SGDLS and CDR2 is YYNGEE in the germline V gene. The CDR3 extends over 15 amino acids. The CDR3 loop reads CASSVVWFSGNTIYF. The CDR3 nucleotides are TGTGCCAGCAGCGTAGTATGGTTCTCTGGAAACACCATATATTTT. Based on the CDR3 plus reference TRBV9 and TRBJ1-3, the full variable domain is DSGVTQTPKHLITATGQRVTLRCSPRSGDLSVYWYQQSLDQGLQFLIQYYNGEERAKGNILERFSAQQFPDLHSELNLSSLELGDSALYFCASSVVWFSGNTIYFGEGSWLTVV.

This clonotype was recorded a few times. The gene calls are TRBV19 and TRBJ1-1, with 10 nucleotides matching TRBD1. The CDR3 spans 16 residues. Germline assignment: CDR1 LNHDA and CDR2 SQIVND (reference sequence). V shed 4 bases and J 1 base; nucleotides not matched to a gene: 6. The CDR3 DNA sequence: TGTGCCAGTAGTACCCGGACAGGGGGAGCGAACACTGAAGCTTTCTTT. Encoded protein: CASSTRTGGANTEAFF. Full variable domain (remainder filled in from reference TRBV19 and TRBJ1-1): DGGITQSPKYLFRKEGQNVTLSCEQNLNHDAMYWYRQDPGQGLRLIYYSQIVNDFQKGDIAEGYSVSREKKESFPLTVTSAQKNPTAFYLCASSTRTGGANTEAFFGQGTRLTVV.

This clonotype occurred many times. A junction end diverges from the germline sequence, so it may reflect a read error. The chain joins TRBV6-2 or TRBV6-3 to TRBJ1-1; D ambiguous. Germline CDR1 reads MNHEY; CDR2 reads SVGEGT. CDR3 length: 13 amino acids. The CDR3 spells CVSKVAESTEAFF. The CDR3 coding sequence is TGTGTCAGCAAGGTGGCTGAGAGCACTGAAGCTTTCTTT.

Many counts were recorded for this clonotype. The chain carries TRBV10-1 and TRBJ2-1, with D tentatively TRBD1 (5 bases). Germline CDR1 WNHNN, CDR2 SYGVQD (reference sequence). Trimming cost V 2 bases and J 5 bases, with 7 bases left between them. CDR3 size: 13 residues. CDR3 nucleotide sequence: TGCGCCAGCAGTGAGAGGGGTCACAATGAGCAGTTCTTC. Encoded protein: CASSERGHNEQFF.

The table lists this clonotype with many counts. The rearrangement uses TRBV3-1 and TRBJ1-2; D might be TRBD1 (5 bases). The CDR3 is 13 amino acids. Germline V CDR1 and CDR2: LGHDT, YNNKEL (reference sequence). The V end was cut by 4 bases, the J end by 7 bases, with 13 bases between. The CDR3 DNA is TGTGCCAGCAGCCCGGGTGGGGGAATTGGCTACACCTTC. It codes for CASSPGGGIGYTF.